This T cell receptor (beta chain) was captured by sequencing in a study of T cells after somatic rescue of genetic block. Assay: immunoSEQ multiplex PCR; the TCRdb copy retains only in-frame clones and omits some. The profile covers around 52,000 clones, with roughly 96% appearing a single time and under 0.095% taken by the ten largest. The germline CDR1 and CDR2 sequences are WSHSY and SAAADI. This CDR3 comprises 13 residues. V was trimmed by 6 bases and J by 7 bases, leaving 13 bases between them. Sequenced: peripheral blood mononuclear cells (PBMCs). The V gene is TRBV10-2, the J gene TRBJ2-4; a weak D match, TRBD2 (5 bases). The sequence derives from a child younger than two. CDR3 residues: CASSWLAGNIQYF. The CDR3 bases are TGCGCCAGCAGCTGGCTAGCTGGGAACATTCAGTACTTC.